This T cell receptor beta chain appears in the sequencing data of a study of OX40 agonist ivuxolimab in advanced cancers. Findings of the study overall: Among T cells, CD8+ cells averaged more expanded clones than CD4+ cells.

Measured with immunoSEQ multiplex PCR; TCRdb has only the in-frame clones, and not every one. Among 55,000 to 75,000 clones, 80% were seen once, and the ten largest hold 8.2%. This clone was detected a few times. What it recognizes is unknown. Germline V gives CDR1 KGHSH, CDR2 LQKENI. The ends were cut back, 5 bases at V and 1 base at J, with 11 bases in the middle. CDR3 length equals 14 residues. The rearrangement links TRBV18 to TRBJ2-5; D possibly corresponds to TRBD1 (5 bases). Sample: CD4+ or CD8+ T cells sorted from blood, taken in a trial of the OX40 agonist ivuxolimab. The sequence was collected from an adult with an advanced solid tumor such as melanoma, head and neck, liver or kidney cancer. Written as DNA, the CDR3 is TGTGCCAGCTCAGTTCAGGGTTCCCAAGAGACCCAGTACTTC. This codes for CASSVQGSQETQYF. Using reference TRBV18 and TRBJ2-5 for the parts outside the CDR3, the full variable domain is NAGVMQNPRHLVRRRGQEARLRCSPMKGHSHVYWYRQLPEEGLKFMVYLQKENIIDESGMPKERFSAEFPKEGPSILRIQQVVRGDSAAYFCASSVQGSQETQYFGPGTRLLVL.